This record concerns one T cell receptor (beta chain) sequence. Its specificity is unknown. The sample comes from a study of T-cell memory formation after mild COVID-19. Study details: TCR clustering was largely donor specific. Overall study results and limits: CD4+ clones that contracted lay mainly in CM and EM; CD8+ ones lay in EMRA.

CDR3 length: 14 residues. The ends were cut back, 6 bases at V and 2 bases at J, with 13 bases in the middle. Germline loops: CDR1 LNHDA, CDR2 SQIVND (reference sequence). UMIs and sample barcodes were carried by the TCR alpha and TCR beta cDNA libraries that 5'RACE produced using constant-segment primers. TCRdb called the 5' RACE reads again in MiXCR, with one record for every CDR3 protein. The sample includes roughly 100,000 distinct CDR3 sequences, around 12% of them seen just once. The sample taken for sequencing was PBMCs or a T cell subset sorted from them (not recorded which). The clonotype was recovered from an adult woman who had mild COVID-19 (a few samples of this study predate the infection). Cell type and time point are not known. The J gene is TRBJ1-2, the V gene TRBV19; D is perhaps TRBD1 (5 bases). CDR3 bases: TGTGCCAGTAGCTGGACCTCAGGGAACTATGGCTACACCTTC. This sequence encodes CASSWTSGNYGYTF. Complete variable domain (other parts from reference TRBV19 and TRBJ1-2): DGGITQSPKYLFRKEGQNVTLSCEQNLNHDAMYWYRQDPGQGLRLIYYSQIVNDFQKGDIAEGYSVSREKKESFPLTVTSAQKNPTAFYLCASSWTSGNYGYTFGSGTRLTVV.